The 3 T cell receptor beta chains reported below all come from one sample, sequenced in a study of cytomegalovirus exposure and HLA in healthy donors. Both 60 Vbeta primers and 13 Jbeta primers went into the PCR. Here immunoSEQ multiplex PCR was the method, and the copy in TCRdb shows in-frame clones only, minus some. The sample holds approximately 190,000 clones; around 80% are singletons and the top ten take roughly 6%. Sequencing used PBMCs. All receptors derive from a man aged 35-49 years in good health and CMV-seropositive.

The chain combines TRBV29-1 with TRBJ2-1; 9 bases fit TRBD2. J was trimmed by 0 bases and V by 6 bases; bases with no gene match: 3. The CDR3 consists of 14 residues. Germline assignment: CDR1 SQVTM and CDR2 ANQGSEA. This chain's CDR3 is CSVAGGLSYNEQFF. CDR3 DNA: TGCAGCGTAGCGGGGGGACTCTCCTACAATGAGCAGTTCTTC.

The CDR3 DNA is TGTGCCAGCAGCTTGACAGGCAATCAGCCCCAGCATTTT. Translated: CASSLTGNQPQHF. The V call is TRBV7-3, the J call TRBJ1-5; a weak D match, TRBD1 (5 bases). From germline, CDR1 is SGHTA and CDR2 FQGTGA. The CDR3 totals 13 residues. The V end lost 3 bases, the J end lost 2 bases, and 5 bases lay between the germline ends.

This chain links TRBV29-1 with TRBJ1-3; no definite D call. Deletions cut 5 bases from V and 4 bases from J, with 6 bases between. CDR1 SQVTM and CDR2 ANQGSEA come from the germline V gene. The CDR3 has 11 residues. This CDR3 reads CSVSGGNTIYF. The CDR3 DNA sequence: TGCAGCGTTTCGGGGGGAAACACCATATATTTT.